Here is one T cell receptor (beta chain) with its context. This clonotype was recorded many times. Its antigen specificity is not known. Base-call qualities are not available, and no considerably larger clone is one nucleotide away. The data belong to a study of neurological immune-mediated disorders (dated by TCRdb to the late 2010s). Study-level background: Peripheral blood TCR-beta repertoires from patients with HTLV-I-associated myelopathy (HAM/TSP), patients with multiple sclerosis, and healthy controls were compared in the study using UMI-based sequencing. The 90 to 110 TCR-beta libraries covered PBMC samples along with longitudinal samples, technical triplicates, and paired sorted CD4+ and CD8+ T-cell subsets. The cohort comprised 68 subjects: roughly 15 HAM/TSP patients, around 34 multiple sclerosis patients and about 20 healthy controls. The paper as a whole reports these results and caveats: TCR clonal expansion was greatest in HAM/TSP patients and smallest in MS patients, who ranked below even healthy controls. No identical CDR3 amino acid sequences were found to be shared among expanded clones across subjects, suggesting that TCR-beta repertoires were private in all groups.

cDNA was synthesized by template-switch 5'RACE using a primer carrying a 10-nucleotide random unique molecular identifier by which each TCR transcript was tagged. Each sequencing run produced over 160 million TCR-beta sequences covering 15-18 subjects. The RNeasy kit was used to extract total RNA. TCR-beta VDJ regions were amplified with primers for the TCR constant region and the 5'RACE anchor, using the KAPA Real-time Library Amplification kit. A first PCR added sample indexes and Illumina adaptors, and a second PCR then raised library yield. The roughly 650 bp TCR product was size-selected on a 2% E-gel SizeSelection system after Ampure bead purification. Before pooling, libraries had their quality checked on a Bioanalyzer, their concentration measured with Qubit, and their quantity determined with the Kapa Library Quantification kit. Paired-end 2 x 150 bp sequencing of the libraries was performed on an Illumina HiSeq 2500. To increase sequence diversity, about 25-31% phiX was spiked into each library pool. The authors' analysis ran thus. Quality-filtered reads were processed with the UMI-based MiGEC pipeline, and over 90% of raw TCR sequences were removed by the MiGEC pipeline during error correction. IMGT germline references were used for aligning VDJ genes, and each clonotype was defined as a unique CDR3 amino acid sequence together with its V-J genes. Clonal expansion, Shannon diversity and CDR3 relatedness were evaluated with VDJtools (CalcPairwiseDistances, ClusterSamples), while phylogenetic trees were built in CLCbio workbench. Using coefficient-of-variation modelling across technical triplicates, the study counted a clone as expanded if it had at least 8 unique UMIs. Clones were called with MiXCR by TCRdb after fastp trimmed the public reads at Q25, and only in-frame beta chains were retained. Under each unique CDR3 protein, matching rows form one entry showing the most common genes and DNA. The V and J calls and clone size come from TCRdb's table, not from the authors' own analysis. The sample profile shows tens of thousands of distinct CDR3 sequences; roughly an eighth of them were found once. About 10% of the sample is taken by the ten largest.

Germline trimming: 0 bases from V, 2 bases from J; junction bases outside gene matches: 6. For CDR1 and CDR2, the germline V gene lists ENHRY and SYGVKD. The CDR3 starts with the cysteine, ends with the phenylalanine, and has 16 residues. CDR3 DNA only is kept here, 48 bases in frame from base 1. Libraries from unsorted PBMCs were made from 2 million PBMCs kept in RNAlater at -80 degrees C until RNA extraction. Peripheral blood was subjected to Ficoll-Hypaque density gradient centrifugation to isolate PBMCs, which were then cryopreserved in liquid nitrogen. The rearranged segments are TRBV10-3 and TRBJ2-7, with 8 bases matching TRBD2. The TCR was taken from a woman aged 55-75 years with HTLV-1-associated myelopathy (HAM/TSP). The sequenced sample was PBMCs. The CDR3 corresponds to CAISESILADAYEQYF. The nucleotide sequence is given as TGTGCCATCAGTGAGTCTATACTAGCGGACGCCTACGAGCAGTACTTC.